This TCR beta chain originates from a study of TIL therapy for anti-PD-1-resistant metastatic lung cancer. Across the study: Patients had a median age of about 55 years (range 38-75).

The immunoSEQ assay was v3. Produced via immunoSEQ multiplex PCR; TCRdb's table is partial and in-frame only. Among around 59,000 clones, approximately 69% were seen once, and the ten largest hold over 6.5%. Time point meaning: pre-treatment sample, taken before nivolumab and TIL therapy. The receptor was derived from a person between 25 and 79 years old with non-small cell lung cancer. Sample: blood, taken at baseline.

The CDR3 region is CASSQDRPYEQYF. DNA of the CDR3: TGTGCCAGCAGCCAAGATCGACCCTACGAGCAGTACTTC. The rearrangement links TRBV4-2 to TRBJ2-7; no definite D call. Trimming shortened V by 0 bases and J by 2 bases, and 5 bases separated the two germline ends. Germline CDR1 and CDR2: LGHNA and YNFKEQ. This CDR3 is 13 amino acids long.